The 29 T cell receptor beta chains below all came from one sample that was sequenced in a study of cytomegalovirus exposure and HLA in healthy donors. A multiplex PCR was run with 60 Vbeta primers and 13 Jbeta primers. Some clones are missing from TCRdb's copy, which holds only in-frame ones; the method was immunoSEQ multiplex PCR. Altogether a few hundred thousand clones are present, 85% to 95% being singletons, with the ten largest covering around 1.7%. Sequences were obtained from PBMCs. The receptors shown here come from a girl aged 2 to 9 in good health and CMV-seronegative.

This sequence joins TRBV11-2 and TRBJ2-1; 12 nucleotides agree with TRBD2. The germline CDR1 and CDR2 sequences are SGHAT and FQNNGV. The V segment lost 0 bases and the J segment 6 bases; nucleotides outside the gene matches: 3. This CDR3 is 16 amino acids long. The CDR3 is CASSLDPSGRGNEQFF. CDR3 nucleotide sequence: TGTGCCAGCAGCTTAGACCCTAGCGGGAGGGGCAATGAGCAGTTCTTC.

DNA for the CDR3: TGTGCCAGCTCACCTCTTGTGGTAAAACCGGGCAATGAGCAGTTCTTC. This gives the protein CASSPLVVKPGNEQFF. The gene calls are TRBV18 and TRBJ2-1; D uncertain. Per germline, CDR1 KGHSH and CDR2 LQKENI. The CDR3 runs 16 residues. The germline V and J ends were trimmed by 3 bases and 6 bases, with 18 bases remaining between them.

The chain recombines TRBV30 with TRBJ2-1, with 7 bases matching TRBD1. Germline values: CDR1 GTSNPN, CDR2 SVGIG (reference sequence). This CDR3 comprises 15 residues. Trimming cost V 0 bases and J 8 bases; bases outside gene matches: 10. In DNA, the CDR3 is TGTGCCTGGAGTGTACGTCCAGGGGGTACAGATGAGCAGTTCTTC. It is translated as CAWSVRPGGTDEQFF.

This sequence joins TRBV10-3 and TRBJ2-5; the match to TRBD2 covers 7 bases. The CDR3 is 16 amino acids. Trimming took 2 bases from V and 4 from J; bases not matched to a gene: 10. Germline loops: CDR1 ENHRY, CDR2 SYGVKD. CDR3 sequence (DNA): TGTGCCATCAGTGAGGCGGGGCGGGGGATAGGAGAGACCCAGTACTTC. This sequence encodes CAISEAGRGIGETQYF.

V usage is TRBV9 and J usage is TRBJ1-1; tentatively, D is TRBD1 (5 bases). The CDR3 totals 14 residues. In germline, CDR1 is SGDLS, CDR2 YYNGEE. The V end lost 3 bases, the J end lost 7 bases, and 16 bases lay between the germline ends. The CDR3 nucleotides are TGTGCCAGCAGCGCCAGGGAGGGGTACAGTGAAGCTTTCTTT. Translation gives CASSAREGYSEAFF. The variable domain in full, completed from reference TRBV9 and TRBJ1-1, reads DSGVTQTPKHLITATGQRVTLRCSPRSGDLSVYWYQQSLDQGLQFLIQYYNGEERAKGNILERFSAQQFPDLHSELNLSSLELGDSALYFCASSAREGYSEAFFGQGTRLTVV.

The V and J genes are TRBV5-6 and TRBJ2-7, with 13 bases aligning to TRBD2. Germline assignment: CDR1 SGHDT and CDR2 YYEEEE. The ends lost 3 bases at V and 4 bases at J; junction bases unmatched: 10. This CDR3 has 17 residues. CDR3 region: CASSSALGTSGTYEQYF. In nucleotides, the CDR3 is TGTGCCAGCAGCTCGGCACTAGGGACTAGCGGGACGTACGAGCAGTACTTC.

The V gene is TRBV7-9, the J gene TRBJ1-4, with 12 bases matching TRBD1. The V gene's germline CDR1 is SEHNR and CDR2 FQNEAQ (reference sequence). Trimming removed 5 bases from V and 4 bases from J; junction bases left unmatched: 5. The length of the CDR3 is 16 residues. CDR3 region: CASSPWDRGLNEKLFF. DNA for the CDR3: TGTGCCAGCAGCCCCTGGGACAGGGGGCTTAATGAAAAACTGTTTTTT. Full variable domain (outside the CDR3, taken from reference TRBV7-9 and TRBJ1-4): DTGVSQNPRHKITKRGQNVTFRCDPISEHNRLYWYRQTLGQGPEFLTYFQNEAQLEKSRLLSDRFSAERPKGSFSTLEIQRTEQGDSAMYLCASSPWDRGLNEKLFFGSGTQLSVL.

The chain has TRBV7-9 and TRBJ2-7, with 10 bases that match TRBD1. Germline values: CDR1 SEHNR, CDR2 FQNEAQ (reference sequence). With V trimmed by 5 bases and J by 2 bases, 9 bases remained unmatched. CDR3 size: 16 residues. The CDR3: CASSTTGTGATYEQYF. The CDR3 DNA is TGTGCCAGCAGCACTACCGGGACAGGGGCGACCTACGAGCAGTACTTC.

The gene calls are TRBV11-2 and TRBJ1-1; D gene uncertain. The CDR3 consists of 14 residues. V was trimmed by 0 bases and J by 3 bases, leaving 8 bases between them. Germline CDR1 reads SGHAT; CDR2 reads FQNNGV. The CDR3 DNA is TGTGCCAGCAGCTTAGATACGCGCTACACTGAAGCTTTCTTT. Translating gives CASSLDTRYTEAFF.

This chain connects TRBV7-9 to TRBJ2-7; 7 nucleotides line up with TRBD2. This CDR3 contains 18 residues. With V trimmed by 7 bases and J by 4 bases, 22 bases remained unmatched. Germline V gene sequence: CDR1 SEHNR, CDR2 FQNEAQ (reference sequence). The CDR3 DNA reads TGTGCCAGCACCTTCTTAGTTCCTGGAGCGGGACCGAATTACGAGCAGTACTTC. Translation gives CASTFLVPGAGPNYEQYF.

V is TRBV28 and J is TRBJ1-1; no reliable D call. The germline V gene has CDR1 MDHEN and CDR2 SYDVKM. The ends were cut back, 3 bases at V and 4 bases at J, with 15 bases in the middle. The CDR3 loop spans 15 amino acids. The CDR3 bases are TGTGCCAGCAGTTTCCGGGCGGGGTCCCTCACTGAAGCTTTCTTT. Residues: CASSFRAGSLTEAFF.

The chain carries TRBV25-1 and TRBJ2-5, with 7 positions matching TRBD1. V shed 2 bases and J 5 bases; nucleotides not matched to a gene: 5. This CDR3 has 14 residues. Germline V gene lookup returns CDR1 MGHDK and CDR2 SYGVNS. CDR3 loop: CASSEVSRGETQYF. The CDR3 DNA is TGTGCCAGCAGTGAAGTCTCCAGGGGGGAGACCCAGTACTTC. Drawing the rest from reference TRBV25-1 and TRBJ2-5, the complete variable domain is EADIYQTPRYLVIGTGKKITLECSQTMGHDKMYWYQQDPGMELHLIHYSYGVNSTEKGDLSSESTVSRIRTEHFPLTLESARPSHTSQYLCASSEVSRGETQYFGPGTRLLVL.

This chain links TRBV9 with TRBJ2-7; D is possibly TRBD2 (5 bases). Germline lookup yields CDR1 SGDLS and CDR2 YYNGEE. V was pared by 0 bases and J by 7 bases, with 11 bases between. The CDR3 is 13 residues long. In DNA form, the CDR3 reads TGTGCCAGCAGCGTAGAGGGCGCGGGTGAGCAGTACTTC. Residues: CASSVEGAGEQYF.

This clone was observed once. This chain uses TRBV6-5 with TRBJ1-1, with 8 bases identical to TRBD1. The length of the CDR3 is 14 residues. CDR1 MNHEY and CDR2 SVGAGI come from the germline V gene. Losses at the gene ends were 5 bases for V and 5 bases for J; bases not matched to a gene: 7. CDR3 DNA sequence: TGTGCCAGCAGTGAAGACAGGGGAGGAACTGAAGCTTTCTTT. Its protein product is CASSEDRGGTEAFF.

This clone came up once. The chain joins TRBV7-9 to TRBJ1-4; D remains ambiguous. V lost 5 bases and J 8 bases, leaving 15 bases between the germline ends. There are 14 residues in the CDR3. Germline V gene lookup returns CDR1 SEHNR and CDR2 FQNEAQ (reference sequence). In DNA, the CDR3 is TGTGCCAGCAGCCCCTCGGGCCGAGGGGAAAAACTGTTTTTT. It is translated as CASSPSGRGEKLFF. The full variable domain, completed using reference TRBV7-9 and TRBJ1-4, is DTGVSQNPRHKITKRGQNVTFRCDPISEHNRLYWYRQTLGQGPEFLTYFQNEAQLEKSRLLSDRFSAERPKGSFSTLEIQRTEQGDSAMYLCASSPSGRGEKLFFGSGTQLSVL.

This clone was counted between two and nine times. The rearrangement uses TRBV10-2 and TRBJ1-1, with 10 bases that match TRBD1. The CDR3 spans 14 residues. The germline gives CDR1 WSHSY, CDR2 SAAADI. V gave up 7 bases and J gave up 4 bases; unmatched junction bases: 6. The CDR3 coding sequence is TGCGCCAGCAACACTCGACAGGGGGCCACTGAAGCTTTCTTT. Protein sequence: CASNTRQGATEAFF.

J is TRBJ1-4 and V is TRBV4-1; possibly TRBD1 for D (6 bases). CDR1 and CDR2 from the germline V gene are MGHRA and YSYEKL. This CDR3 spans 16 amino acids. The V gene lost 2 bases and the J gene lost 2 bases, with 12 bases spanning the gap. The DNA for the CDR3 is TGCGCCAGCAGCCAAAGTACAGGGTCCACTAATGAAAAACTGTTTTTT. This codes for CASSQSTGSTNEKLFF.

For the CDR3, the DNA is TGTGCCAGCAGTCCGACTAGCGGGAGCACAGATACGCAGTATTTT. Its translation: CASSPTSGSTDTQYF. The chain has TRBV6-4 and TRBJ2-3; TRBD2 agrees at 10 bases. This CDR3 comprises 15 residues. Per germline, CDR1 MRHNA and CDR2 SNTAGT. Trimming at V came to 5 bases and at J to 0 bases, leaving 2 bases not matched to a gene.

The CDR3 nucleotides are TGTGCCAGTAGTATACGGCTAGCGGGAGGGTCCGGGGAGCTGTTTTTT. Protein: CASSIRLAGGSGELFF. The chain links TRBV19 to TRBJ2-2; TRBD2 aligns across 12 bases. With V trimmed by 2 bases and J by 6 bases, 4 bases remained unmatched. The CDR3 loop spans 16 amino acids. The germline CDR1 and CDR2 sequences are LNHDA and SQIVND (reference sequence).

The chain couples TRBV28 to TRBJ1-5; TRBD1 matches 7 bases. The CDR3 totals 15 residues. J was trimmed by 5 bases and V by 6 bases; bases with no gene match: 10. CDR1 is MDHEN and CDR2 is SYDVKM in the germline V gene. The CDR3 nucleotides are TGTGCCAGCAGCCTCCGGGACAGCTGGGATCAGCCCCAGCATTTT. It translates to CASSLRDSWDQPQHF.

The chain links TRBV29-1 to TRBJ2-3; D unclear. CDR1 SQVTM and CDR2 ANQGSEA come from the germline V gene. V was clipped by 4 bases and J by 2 bases, with 7 bases between them. The CDR3 is 12 residues long. The CDR3 DNA reads as TGCAGCGTTGGGGCCATCACAGATACGCAGTATTTT. It encodes CSVGAITDTQYF.

The CDR3 coding sequence is TGTGCCAGCAGCTTGGAAGGCCAGGGAGCCGGGGGCCAGTACTTC. Translating it yields CASSLEGQGAGGQYF. The J gene is TRBJ2-5, the V gene TRBV5-4; D is perhaps TRBD2 (6 bases). The CDR3 loop spans 15 amino acids. Germline V gene sequence: CDR1 SGHNT, CDR2 YYREEE (reference sequence). V gave up 0 bases and J gave up 10 bases, with 19 bases separating them.

The V call is TRBV6-1, the J call TRBJ1-1, with unresolved D. Trimming shortened V by 2 bases and J by 2 bases, and 9 bases separated the two germline ends. Germline lookup yields CDR1 MNHNS and CDR2 SASEGT. CDR3 size: 14 residues. The DNA for the CDR3 is TGTGCCAGCAGTGAATACCGGACTAACACTGAAGCTTTCTTT. Amino acids: CASSEYRTNTEAFF.

The J gene is TRBJ2-3, the V gene TRBV10-3; 7 bases match TRBD2. V gave up 3 bases and J gave up 3 bases; unmatched junction bases: 9. The CDR3 totals 16 residues. Germline CDR1 and CDR2: ENHRY and SYGVKD. The CDR3 DNA is TGTGCCATCAGTGAAGCGCCGGTACTAGCGACAGATACGCAGTATTTT. It is translated as CAISEAPVLATDTQYF.

The chain uses TRBV30 and TRBJ2-5; D is possibly TRBD2 (6 bases). The CDR3 sequence is 12 residues long. CDR1 and CDR2 (germline): GTSNPN, SVGIG (reference sequence). The V end was cut by 2 bases, the J end by 6 bases, with 10 bases between. CDR3 protein: CAWSHGGQTQYF. The DNA of the CDR3 is TGTGCCTGGAGTCACGGAGGGCAGACCCAGTACTTC.

This clone has just a few counts. The J gene is TRBJ2-1, the V gene TRBV7-9; TRBD1 matches 8 bases. Germline loops: CDR1 SEHNR, CDR2 FQNEAQ (reference sequence). The CDR3 length is 16 residues. V lost 5 bases, J lost 0 bases, and 6 bases stayed unmatched. CDR3 in amino acids: CASSPATGDSYNEQFF. The DNA of the CDR3 is TGTGCCAGCAGCCCCGCGACAGGGGACTCCTACAATGAGCAGTTCTTC.

This clone was counted a few times. J is TRBJ2-3 and V is TRBV25-1; no definite D call. Trimming removed 3 bases from V and 4 bases from J, with 5 bases in between. The CDR3 has 12 residues. Germline loops: CDR1 MGHDK, CDR2 SYGVNS. This chain's CDR3 is CASSDVPDTQYF. The CDR3 coding sequence is TGTGCCAGCAGTGACGTTCCAGATACGCAGTATTTT.

The chain carries TRBV29-1 and TRBJ1-3; D gene unclear. The V gene's germline CDR1 is SQVTM and CDR2 ANQGSEA. The CDR3 is made up of 12 amino acids. V lost 7 bases to trimming and J lost 1 base, with 8 bases between them. The CDR3, as DNA: TGCAGCGCTCAGGAATCTGGAAACACCATATATTTT. Protein: CSAQESGNTIYF.

The rearrangement links TRBV27 to TRBJ2-1, with D unresolved. The germline gives CDR1 MNHEY, CDR2 SMNVEV (reference sequence). With 4 bases removed from V and 0 bases from J, the gap between germline ends came to 7 bases. This CDR3 has 14 residues. The CDR3 DNA is TGTGCCAGCAGTTCTACGAGCTCCTACAATGAGCAGTTCTTC. Translating it yields CASSSTSSYNEQFF.